This T cell receptor (beta chain) came from a study of follicular helper T cells after annual influenza vaccination. The data were produced by immunoSEQ multiplex PCR, yet TCRdb's version contains in-frame clones alone and is incomplete. Of over a thousand clones listed, approximately 86% are singletons. The CDR3 spans 18 residues. Germline V gene sequence: CDR1 KGHSH, CDR2 LQKENI. V shed 4 bases, J shed 2 bases, and the junction held 9 bases outside the gene matches. As to time point: 2015-2016 season, pre-vaccination. The TCR comes from an adult who received the influenza vaccine. This specimen was CXCR5+ CD38+ circulating T follicular helper cells from blood, taken on the day of influenza vaccination. Subset meaning: circulating Tfh, non-naive CD4+CXCR5+PD-1+ (ICOS+CD38+ or ICOS-CD38-). The chain is built from TRBV18 and TRBJ2-6; 9 bases map to TRBD1. CDR3 region: CASSREGQGLPGANVLTF. The CDR3 coding sequence is TGTGCCAGCTCACGTGAGGGACAGGGCTTGCCTGGGGCCAACGTCCTGACTTTC.